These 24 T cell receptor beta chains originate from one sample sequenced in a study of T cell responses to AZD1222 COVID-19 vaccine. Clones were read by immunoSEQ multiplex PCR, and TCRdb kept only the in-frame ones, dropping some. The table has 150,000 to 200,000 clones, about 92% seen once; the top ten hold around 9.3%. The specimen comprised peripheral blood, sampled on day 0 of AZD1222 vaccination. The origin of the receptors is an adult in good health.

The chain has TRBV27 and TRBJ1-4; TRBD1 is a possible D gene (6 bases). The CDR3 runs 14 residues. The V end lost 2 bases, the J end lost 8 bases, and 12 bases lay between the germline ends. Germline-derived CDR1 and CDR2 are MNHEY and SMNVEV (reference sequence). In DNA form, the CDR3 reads TGTGCCAGCAGTTTACAACAGGGTGGGGAAAAACTGTTTTTT. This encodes CASSLQQGGEKLFF. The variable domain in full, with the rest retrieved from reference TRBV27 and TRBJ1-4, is EAQVTQNPRYLITVTGKKLTVTCSQNMNHEYMSWYRQDPGLGLRQIYYSMNVEVTDKGDVPEGYKVSRKEKRNFPLILESPSPNQTSLYFCASSLQQGGEKLFFGSGTQLSVL.

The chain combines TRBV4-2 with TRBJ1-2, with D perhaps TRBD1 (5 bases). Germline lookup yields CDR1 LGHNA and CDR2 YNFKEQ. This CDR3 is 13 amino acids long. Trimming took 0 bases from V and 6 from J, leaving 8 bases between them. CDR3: CASSQDTGDGYTF. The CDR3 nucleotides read TGTGCCAGCAGCCAAGATACAGGTGATGGCTACACCTTC.

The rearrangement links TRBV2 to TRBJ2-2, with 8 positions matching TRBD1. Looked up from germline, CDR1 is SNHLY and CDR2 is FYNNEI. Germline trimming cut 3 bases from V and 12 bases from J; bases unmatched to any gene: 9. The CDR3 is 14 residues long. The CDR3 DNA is TGTGCCAGCAGTGAGTTAGACCGGACAGGGAAGCTGTTTTTT. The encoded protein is CASSELDRTGKLFF.

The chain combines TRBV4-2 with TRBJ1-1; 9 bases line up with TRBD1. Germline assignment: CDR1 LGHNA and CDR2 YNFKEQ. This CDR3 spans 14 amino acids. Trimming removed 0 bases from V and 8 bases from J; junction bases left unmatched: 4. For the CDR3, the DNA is TGTGCCAGCAGCCAAGAGACAGGGGGAAACGAAGCTTTCTTT. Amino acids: CASSQETGGNEAFF.

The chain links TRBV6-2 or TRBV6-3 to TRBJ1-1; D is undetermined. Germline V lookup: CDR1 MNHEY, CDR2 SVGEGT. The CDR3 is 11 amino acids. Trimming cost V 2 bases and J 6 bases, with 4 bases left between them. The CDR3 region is CASSYRSEAFF. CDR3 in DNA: TGTGCCAGCAGTTACCGTTCTGAAGCTTTCTTT.

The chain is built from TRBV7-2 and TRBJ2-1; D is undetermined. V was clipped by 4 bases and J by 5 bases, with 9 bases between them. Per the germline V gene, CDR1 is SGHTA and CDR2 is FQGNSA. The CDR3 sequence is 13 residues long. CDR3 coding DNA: TGTGCCAGCAGCTCCGTACTGAACAATGAGCAGTTCTTC. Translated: CASSSVLNNEQFF.

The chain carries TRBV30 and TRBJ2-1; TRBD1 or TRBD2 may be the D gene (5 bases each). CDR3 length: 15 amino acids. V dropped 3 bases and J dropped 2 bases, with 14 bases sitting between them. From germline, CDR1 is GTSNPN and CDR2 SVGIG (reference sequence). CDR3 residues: CAWSAGTKAYNEQFF. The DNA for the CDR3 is TGTGCCTGGAGCGCCGGGACCAAAGCCTACAATGAGCAGTTCTTC.

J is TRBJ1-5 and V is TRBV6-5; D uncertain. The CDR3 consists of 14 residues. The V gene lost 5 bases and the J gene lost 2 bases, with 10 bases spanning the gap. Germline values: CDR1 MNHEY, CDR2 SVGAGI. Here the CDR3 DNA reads TGTGCCAGCAGTCCCACGGGAGGCAATCAGCCCCAGCATTTT. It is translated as CASSPTGGNQPQHF.

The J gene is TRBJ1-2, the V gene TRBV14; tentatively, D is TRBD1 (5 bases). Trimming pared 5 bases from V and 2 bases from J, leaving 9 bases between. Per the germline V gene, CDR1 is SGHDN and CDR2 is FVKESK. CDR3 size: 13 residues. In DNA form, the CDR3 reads TGTGCCAGCAGCGAGGGGTACAACTATGGCTACACCTTC. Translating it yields CASSEGYNYGYTF.

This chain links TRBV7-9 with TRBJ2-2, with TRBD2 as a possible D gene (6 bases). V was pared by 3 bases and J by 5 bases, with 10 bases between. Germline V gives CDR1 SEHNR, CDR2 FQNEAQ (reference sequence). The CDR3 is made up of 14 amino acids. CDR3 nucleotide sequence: TGTGCCAGCAGCTTCTTGGGGGGAACCGGGGAGCTGTTTTTT. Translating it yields CASSFLGGTGELFF.

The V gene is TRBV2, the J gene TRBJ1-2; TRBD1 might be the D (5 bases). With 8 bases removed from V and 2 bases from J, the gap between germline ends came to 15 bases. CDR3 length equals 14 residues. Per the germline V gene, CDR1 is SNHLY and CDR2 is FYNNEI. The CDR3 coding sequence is TGTGCCAGCGGGGGAGGGGTCCACAACTATGGCTACACCTTC. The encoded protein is CASGGGVHNYGYTF. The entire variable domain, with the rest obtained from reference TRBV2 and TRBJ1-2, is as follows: EPEVTQTPSHQVTQMGQEVILRCVPISNHLYFYWYRQILGQKVEFLVSFYNNEISEKSEIFDDQFSVERPDGSNFTLKIRSTKLEDSAMYFCASGGGVHNYGYTFGSGTRLTVV.

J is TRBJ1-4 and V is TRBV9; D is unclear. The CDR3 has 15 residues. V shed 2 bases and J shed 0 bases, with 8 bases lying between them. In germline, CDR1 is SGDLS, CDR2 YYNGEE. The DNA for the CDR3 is TGTGCCAGCAGCGTGGGGTTTTCAACTAATGAAAAACTGTTTTTT. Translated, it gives CASSVGFSTNEKLFF.

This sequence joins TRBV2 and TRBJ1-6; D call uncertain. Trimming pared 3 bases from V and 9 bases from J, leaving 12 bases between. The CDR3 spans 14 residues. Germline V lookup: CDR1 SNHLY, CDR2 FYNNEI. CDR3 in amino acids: CASSEGYARSPLHF. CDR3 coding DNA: TGTGCCAGCAGTGAGGGTTATGCTCGTTCACCCCTCCACTTT.

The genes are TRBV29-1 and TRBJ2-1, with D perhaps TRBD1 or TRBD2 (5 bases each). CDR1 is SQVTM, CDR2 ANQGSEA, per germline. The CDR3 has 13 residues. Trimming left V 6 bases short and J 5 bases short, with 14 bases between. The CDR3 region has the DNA TGCAGCGTCCCGGGGCTAGTCGACAATGAGCAGTTCTTC. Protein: CSVPGLVDNEQFF.

DNA of the CDR3: TGTGCCAGCACCGGGGACTTCATGGGGGAGCTGTTTTTT. Its translation: CASTGDFMGELFF. The rearrangement joins TRBV6-5 to TRBJ2-2; tentatively, D is TRBD2 (6 bases). Per the germline V gene, CDR1 is MNHEY and CDR2 is SVGAGI. The CDR3 sequence is 13 residues long. The V end lost 7 bases, the J end lost 8 bases, and 14 bases lay between the germline ends.

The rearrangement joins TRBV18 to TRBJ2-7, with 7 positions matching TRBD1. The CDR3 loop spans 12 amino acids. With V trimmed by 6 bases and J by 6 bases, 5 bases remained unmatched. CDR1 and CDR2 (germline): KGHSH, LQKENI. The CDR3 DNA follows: TGTGCCAGCTCTCCCGACAGGGCCGAGCAGTACGTC. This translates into CASSPDRAEQYV.

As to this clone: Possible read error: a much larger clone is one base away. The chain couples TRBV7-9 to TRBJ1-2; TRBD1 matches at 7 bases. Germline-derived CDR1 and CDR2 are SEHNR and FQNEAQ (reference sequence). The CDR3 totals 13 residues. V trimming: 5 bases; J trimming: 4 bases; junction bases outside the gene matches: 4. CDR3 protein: CASSPTGPYGYTF. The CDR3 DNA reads TGTGCCAGCAGCCCGACAGGGCCCTATGGCTACACCTTC.

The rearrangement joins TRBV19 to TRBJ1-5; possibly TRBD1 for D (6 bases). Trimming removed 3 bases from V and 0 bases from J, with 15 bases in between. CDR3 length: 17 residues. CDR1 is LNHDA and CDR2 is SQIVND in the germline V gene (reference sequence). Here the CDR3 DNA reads TGTGCCAGTAGTATTCGGGGGCCGATTCATAGCAATCAGCCCCAGCATTTT. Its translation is CASSIRGPIHSNQPQHF.

Here the CDR3 DNA reads TGTGCCAGCAGTGAGGGGACCACGGAGCGGACGCAGTATTTT. Amino acids: CASSEGTTERTQYF. The chain combines TRBV2 with TRBJ2-3; D tentatively fits TRBD1 or TRBD2 (5 bases each). The V end was cut by 3 bases, the J end by 9 bases, with 16 bases between. The CDR3 consists of 14 residues. Germline CDR1 SNHLY, CDR2 FYNNEI.

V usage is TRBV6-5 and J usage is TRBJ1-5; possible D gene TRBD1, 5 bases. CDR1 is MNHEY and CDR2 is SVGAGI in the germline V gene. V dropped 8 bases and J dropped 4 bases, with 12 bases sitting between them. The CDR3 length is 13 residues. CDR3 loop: CASGASVNQPQHF. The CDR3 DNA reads TGTGCCAGCGGGGCCTCCGTAAATCAGCCCCAGCATTTT.

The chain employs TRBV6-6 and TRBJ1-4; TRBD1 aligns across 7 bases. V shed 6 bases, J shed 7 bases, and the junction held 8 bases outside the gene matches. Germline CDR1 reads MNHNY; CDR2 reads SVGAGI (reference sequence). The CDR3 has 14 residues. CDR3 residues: CASSPTGWSEKLFF. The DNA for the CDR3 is TGTGCCAGCAGCCCGACAGGGTGGAGTGAAAAACTGTTTTTT.

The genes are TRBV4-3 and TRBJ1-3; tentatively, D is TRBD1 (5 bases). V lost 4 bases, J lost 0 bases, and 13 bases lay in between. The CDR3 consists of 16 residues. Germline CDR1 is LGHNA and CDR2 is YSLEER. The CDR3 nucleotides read TGCGCCAGCAGCCGAACGGGACTCCACTCTGGAAACACCATATATTTT. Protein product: CASSRTGLHSGNTIYF.

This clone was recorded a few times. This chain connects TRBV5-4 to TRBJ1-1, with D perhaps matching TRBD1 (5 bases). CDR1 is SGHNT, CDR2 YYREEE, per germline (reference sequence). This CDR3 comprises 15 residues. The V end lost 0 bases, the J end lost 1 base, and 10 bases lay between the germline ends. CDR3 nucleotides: TGTGCCAGCAGCTTGGCAGGACATACGAACACTGAAGCTTTCTTT. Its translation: CASSLAGHTNTEAFF.

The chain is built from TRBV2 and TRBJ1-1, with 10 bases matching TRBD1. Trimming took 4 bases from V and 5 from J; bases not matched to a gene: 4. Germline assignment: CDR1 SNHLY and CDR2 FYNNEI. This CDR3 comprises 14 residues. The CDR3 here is CASSGDRGTTEAFF. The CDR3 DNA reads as TGTGCCAGCAGTGGGGACAGGGGTACGACTGAAGCTTTCTTT.